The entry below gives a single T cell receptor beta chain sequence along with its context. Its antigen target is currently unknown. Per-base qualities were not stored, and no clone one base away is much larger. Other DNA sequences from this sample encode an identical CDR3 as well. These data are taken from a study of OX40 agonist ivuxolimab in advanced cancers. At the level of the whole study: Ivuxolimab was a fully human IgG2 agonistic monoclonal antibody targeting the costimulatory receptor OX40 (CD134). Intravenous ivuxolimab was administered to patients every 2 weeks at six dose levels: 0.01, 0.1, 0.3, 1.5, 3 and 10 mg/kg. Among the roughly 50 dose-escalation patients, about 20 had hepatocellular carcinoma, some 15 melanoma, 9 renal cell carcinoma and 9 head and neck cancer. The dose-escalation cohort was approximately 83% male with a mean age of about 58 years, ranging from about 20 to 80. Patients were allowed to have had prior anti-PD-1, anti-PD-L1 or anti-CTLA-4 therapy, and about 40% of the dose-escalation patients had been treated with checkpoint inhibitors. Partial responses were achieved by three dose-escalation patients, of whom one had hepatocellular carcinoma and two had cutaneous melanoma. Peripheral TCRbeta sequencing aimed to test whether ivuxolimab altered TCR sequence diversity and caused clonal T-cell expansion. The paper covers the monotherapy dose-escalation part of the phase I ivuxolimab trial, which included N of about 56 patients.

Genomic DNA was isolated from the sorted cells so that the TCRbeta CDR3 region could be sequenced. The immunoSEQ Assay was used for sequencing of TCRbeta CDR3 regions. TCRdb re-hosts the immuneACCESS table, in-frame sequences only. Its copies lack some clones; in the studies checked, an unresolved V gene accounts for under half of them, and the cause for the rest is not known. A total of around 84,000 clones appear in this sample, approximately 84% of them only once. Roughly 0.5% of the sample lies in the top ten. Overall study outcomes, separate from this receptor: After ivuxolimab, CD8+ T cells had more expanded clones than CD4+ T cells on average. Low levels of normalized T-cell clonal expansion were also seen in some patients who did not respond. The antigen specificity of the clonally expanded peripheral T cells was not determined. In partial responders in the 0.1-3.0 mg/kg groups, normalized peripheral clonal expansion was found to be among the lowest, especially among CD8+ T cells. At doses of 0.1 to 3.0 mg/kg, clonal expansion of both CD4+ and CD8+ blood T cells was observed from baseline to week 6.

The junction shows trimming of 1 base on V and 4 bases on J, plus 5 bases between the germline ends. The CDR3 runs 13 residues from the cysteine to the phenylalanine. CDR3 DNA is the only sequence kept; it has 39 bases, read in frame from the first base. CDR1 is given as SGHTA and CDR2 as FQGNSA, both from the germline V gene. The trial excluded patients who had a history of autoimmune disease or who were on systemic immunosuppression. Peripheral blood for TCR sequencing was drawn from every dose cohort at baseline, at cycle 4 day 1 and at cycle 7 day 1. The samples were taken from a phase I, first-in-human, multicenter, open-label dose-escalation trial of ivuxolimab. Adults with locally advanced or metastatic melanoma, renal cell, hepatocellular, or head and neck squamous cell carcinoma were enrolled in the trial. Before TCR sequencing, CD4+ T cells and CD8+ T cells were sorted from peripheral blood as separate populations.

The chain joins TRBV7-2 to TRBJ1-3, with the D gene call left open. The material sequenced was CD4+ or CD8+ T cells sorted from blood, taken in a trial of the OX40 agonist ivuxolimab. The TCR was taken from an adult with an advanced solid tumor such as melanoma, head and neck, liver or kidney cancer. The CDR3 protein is CASSLGSGNTIYF. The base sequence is TGTGCCAGCAGCTTAGGCTCGGGAAACACCATATATTTT.